This T cell receptor beta chain was sequenced in a study of Graves' ophthalmopathy and Graves' hyperthyroidism. Overall study: Pretreatment peripheral blood was obtained at initial diagnosis.

In regard to this clonotype: What it recognizes is unknown.

None of the included patients had other autoimmune diseases, uncontrolled infections, pregnancy or lactation, as these led to exclusion. The authors diagnosed from clinical symptoms, serum thyroxine, TRAb, thyroid ultrasound and orbital computed tomography. The authors amplified TCR beta CDR3 regions from RNA transcripts. An opening RT-PCR round employed HTBI primers and preceded a second-round multiplex PCR. In TCRdb, the multiplex PCR reads were re-called with MiXCR into one record per CDR3 protein. The repertoire holds roughly 700,000 distinct CDR3 sequences, 35% to 50% seen once, with 40% to 45% in the top ten. The CDR3 loop spans 15 amino acids. Germline-derived CDR1 and CDR2 are MGHRA and YSYEKL. Between the trimmed V and J ends, which lost 0 bases and 1 base, there was a span of 9 bases. Study-wide findings and caveats: It was with roughly 71% sensitivity and about 72% specificity that the model predicted ophthalmopathy progression.

Sequencing used peripheral blood. The sequence derives from an adult man with Graves' ophthalmopathy. The chain recombines TRBV4-1 with TRBJ1-1; D not certain. CDR3 protein: CASSQDLAPNTEAFF. Written as DNA, the CDR3 is TGCGCCAGCAGCCAAGATCTCGCCCCGAACACTGAAGCTTTCTTT.